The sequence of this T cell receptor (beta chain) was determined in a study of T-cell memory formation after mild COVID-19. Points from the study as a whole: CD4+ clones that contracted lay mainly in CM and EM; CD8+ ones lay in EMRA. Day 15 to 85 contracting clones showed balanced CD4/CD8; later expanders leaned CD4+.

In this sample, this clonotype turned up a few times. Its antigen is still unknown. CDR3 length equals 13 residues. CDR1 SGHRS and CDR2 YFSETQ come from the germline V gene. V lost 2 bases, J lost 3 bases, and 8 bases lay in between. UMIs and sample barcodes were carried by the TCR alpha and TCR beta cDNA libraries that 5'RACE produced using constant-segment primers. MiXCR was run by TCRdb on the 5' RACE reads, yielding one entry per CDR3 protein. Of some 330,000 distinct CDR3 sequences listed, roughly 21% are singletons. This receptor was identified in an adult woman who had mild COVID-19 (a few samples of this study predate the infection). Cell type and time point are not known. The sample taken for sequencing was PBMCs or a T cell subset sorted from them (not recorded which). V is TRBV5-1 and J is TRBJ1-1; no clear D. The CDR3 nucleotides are TGCGCCAGCAGCTTCCGGACTTACACTGAAGCTTTCTTT. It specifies CASSFRTYTEAFF.